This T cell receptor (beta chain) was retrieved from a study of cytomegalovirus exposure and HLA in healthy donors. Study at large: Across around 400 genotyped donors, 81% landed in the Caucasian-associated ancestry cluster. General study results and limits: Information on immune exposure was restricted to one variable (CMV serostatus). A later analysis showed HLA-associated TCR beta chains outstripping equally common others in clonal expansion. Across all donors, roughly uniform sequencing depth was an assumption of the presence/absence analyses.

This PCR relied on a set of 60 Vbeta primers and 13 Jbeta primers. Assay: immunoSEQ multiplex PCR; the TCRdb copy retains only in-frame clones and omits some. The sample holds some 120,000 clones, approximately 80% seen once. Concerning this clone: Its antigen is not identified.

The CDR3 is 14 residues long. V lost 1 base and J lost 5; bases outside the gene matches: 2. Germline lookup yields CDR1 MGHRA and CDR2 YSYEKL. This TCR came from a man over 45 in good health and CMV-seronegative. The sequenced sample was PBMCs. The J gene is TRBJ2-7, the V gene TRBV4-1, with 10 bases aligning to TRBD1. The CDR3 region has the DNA TGCGCCAGCAGCCAAGTGGGGACAGGGGACGAGCAGTACTTC. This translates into CASSQVGTGDEQYF.